The 30 T cell receptor beta chains reported below all come from one sample, sequenced in a study of cytomegalovirus exposure and HLA in healthy donors. The study ran its PCR with 60 Vbeta and 13 Jbeta primers. The assay was immunoSEQ multiplex PCR, and TCRdb's table has in-frame clones only and misses some. The profile shows about 130,000 clones, around three quarters of them singletons. Material: PBMCs. The receptors shown here come from a man in his forties in good health and CMV-seronegative.

J is TRBJ2-2 and V is TRBV7-9; 10 bases fit TRBD1. V lost 2 bases, J lost 3 bases, and 3 bases stayed unmatched. The germline gives CDR1 SEHNR, CDR2 FQNEAQ (reference sequence). The CDR3 is 16 amino acids. CDR3 in DNA: TGTGCCAGCAGCTTACCCGGGACAGGGGACACCGGGGAGCTGTTTTTT. Amino acids: CASSLPGTGDTGELFF.

The CDR3 DNA reads as TGCAGCGTGGGGGGAGACAGGGAATCCACTGAAGCTTTCTTT. Translation: CSVGGDRESTEAFF. This chain links TRBV29-1 with TRBJ1-1; 7 bases agree with TRBD1. This CDR3 is 14 amino acids long. V was clipped by 6 bases and J by 4 bases; unmatched bases: 11. Per the germline V gene, CDR1 is SQVTM and CDR2 is ANQGSEA.

The chain recombines TRBV29-1 with TRBJ2-7; D unresolved. V lost 6 bases, J lost 6 bases, and 18 bases lay in between. This CDR3 contains 13 residues. Germline V gene lookup returns CDR1 SQVTM and CDR2 ANQGSEA. The CDR3: CSVRPVLVAEQYF. For the CDR3, the DNA is TGCAGCGTCCGCCCAGTTTTGGTTGCCGAGCAGTACTTC.

This chain connects TRBV19 to TRBJ1-2, with D possibly TRBD1 on 5 matching bases. Germline lookup yields CDR1 LNHDA and CDR2 SQIVND (reference sequence). The CDR3 is 16 residues long. The V gene lost 3 bases and the J gene lost 4 bases, with 18 bases spanning the gap. The CDR3 protein is CASSMVAGQTRYGYTF. CDR3 coding DNA: TGTGCCAGTAGTATGGTGGCAGGGCAGACACGCTATGGCTACACCTTC.

The rearrangement uses TRBV5-4 and TRBJ1-2; tentatively, D is TRBD1 (5 bases). Per the germline V gene, CDR1 is SGHNT and CDR2 is YYREEE (reference sequence). Trimming took 0 bases from V and 5 from J, leaving 8 bases between them. The CDR3 runs 13 residues. The CDR3 DNA reads TGTGCCAGCAGCTTGGGGGGGGAGTATGGCTACACCTTC. It yields the protein CASSLGGEYGYTF.

This chain connects TRBV7-2 to TRBJ2-5; perhaps TRBD2 as D (6 bases). Deletions cut 3 bases from V and 5 bases from J, with 13 bases between. Germline loops: CDR1 SGHTA, CDR2 FQGNSA. This CDR3 spans 14 amino acids. The CDR3 spells CASSLGNGGETQYF. Here the CDR3 DNA reads TGTGCCAGCAGCTTGGGGAATGGGGGGGAGACCCAGTACTTC.

The chain has TRBV5-1 and TRBJ2-1, with 12 bases aligning to TRBD2. The trim removed 9 bases at V and 4 bases at J, leaving 14 bases unmatched. CDR1 and CDR2 (germline): SGHRS, YFSETQ. The length of the CDR3 is 17 residues. The CDR3 nucleotides read TGCGCCACCGCCCGGACTAGCGGGGAATCCTTTTACAATGAGCAGTTCTTC. It yields the protein CATARTSGESFYNEQFF. The full variable domain, in which reference TRBV5-1 and TRBJ2-1 provide the parts outside the CDR3, is KAGVTQTPRYLIKTRGQQVTLSCSPISGHRSVSWYQQTPGQGLQFLFEYFSETQRNKGNFPGRFSGRQFSNSRSEMNVSTLELGDSALYLCATARTSGESFYNEQFFGPGTRLTVL.

Written as DNA, the CDR3 is TGTGCCCTAGCGGGACCATACAATGAGCAGTTCTTC. Its translation is CALAGPYNEQFF. The chain recombines TRBV28 with TRBJ2-1; 9 bases match TRBD2. Germline V gives CDR1 MDHEN, CDR2 SYDVKM. This CDR3 is built from 12 residues. The V gene end was trimmed by 11 bases and the J gene end by 4 bases; junction bases not matched to a gene: 3.

This chain connects TRBV2 to TRBJ2-1, with 7 bases lining up with TRBD1. CDR1 and CDR2 from the germline V gene are SNHLY and FYNNEI. The CDR3 length is 14 residues. The V and J ends lost 6 bases and 7 bases, in that order; junction bases with no gene match: 9. The CDR3 sequence: CASSASPQGNEQFF. CDR3 bases: TGTGCCAGCAGCGCCTCACCACAGGGGAATGAGCAGTTCTTC.

The CDR3 coding sequence is TGTGCCAGCTTCCGGGGACTCCACACAGATACGCAGTATTTT. This codes for CASFRGLHTDTQYF. The J gene is TRBJ2-3, the V gene TRBV7-9, with a tentative D call TRBD2 (6 bases). The ends were cut back, 8 bases at V and 2 bases at J, with 14 bases in the middle. From germline, CDR1 is SEHNR and CDR2 FQNEAQ (reference sequence). The CDR3 runs 14 residues.

The chain combines TRBV2 with TRBJ2-1, with TRBD2 matching 7 bases. This CDR3 comprises 14 residues. Germline V gene data show CDR1 as SNHLY and CDR2 as FYNNEI. The J segment lost 6 bases and the V segment lost 6 bases, leaving 8 bases of the junction unmatched. CDR3 residues: CASRGGGLSNEQFF. The CDR3 nucleotides read TGTGCCAGCAGGGGGGGAGGGCTGAGCAATGAGCAGTTCTTC.

This clone was observed a few times. This chain links TRBV10-1 with TRBJ1-4; 12 bases align to TRBD1. The CDR3 has 18 residues. In germline, CDR1 is WNHNN, CDR2 SYGVQD (reference sequence). Germline trimming cut 0 bases from V and 8 bases from J; bases unmatched to any gene: 10. The CDR3 reads CASSESGGQGARREKLFF. The CDR3 nucleotides are TGCGCCAGCAGTGAGTCCGGGGGACAGGGGGCGCGAAGGGAAAAACTGTTTTTT.

V usage is TRBV29-1 and J usage is TRBJ1-2, with a possible D match to TRBD1 (5 bases). CDR1 SQVTM and CDR2 ANQGSEA come from the germline V gene. Trimming took off 7 bases at V and 3 bases at J, with 12 bases between the two ends. There are 12 residues in the CDR3. The CDR3 nucleotides read TGCAGCGCTTCAGGGTATGACTATGGCTACACCTTC. Its translation is CSASGYDYGYTF.

This chain connects TRBV5-1 to TRBJ1-1; D gene ambiguous. Per the germline V gene, CDR1 is SGHRS and CDR2 is YFSETQ. The CDR3 is made up of 13 amino acids. Trimming took off 1 base at V and 6 bases at J, with 10 bases between the two ends. The CDR3 spells CASSLSPVSEAFF. The CDR3 DNA reads as TGCGCCAGCAGCTTGTCCCCCGTCTCTGAAGCTTTCTTT. The entire variable domain, with the rest obtained from reference TRBV5-1 and TRBJ1-1, is as follows: KAGVTQTPRYLIKTRGQQVTLSCSPISGHRSVSWYQQTPGQGLQFLFEYFSETQRNKGNFPGRFSGRQFSNSRSEMNVSTLELGDSALYLCASSLSPVSEAFFGQGTRLTVV.

Concerning this clone itself: Lacking the conserved final phenylalanine or tryptophan, this CDR3 likely reflects a read error. V usage is TRBV6-5 and J usage is TRBJ1-1; a possible D gene is TRBD1 (6 bases). The germline gives CDR1 MNHEY, CDR2 SVGAGI. V was trimmed by 4 bases and J by 5 bases, leaving 14 bases between them. The CDR3 length is 14 residues. The CDR3 nucleotides read TGTGCCAGCAGTTCACGCAGGGGCGTGACTGAAGCTTTCGTT. Its protein is CASSSRRGVTEAFV.

This clone showed up just a few times. V gene TRBV27 combines with J gene TRBJ2-2; 10 nucleotides line up with TRBD1. J gave up 4 bases and V 5 bases, and 7 bases lay outside the gene matches. CDR1 MNHEY and CDR2 SMNVEV come from the germline V gene (reference sequence). The length of the CDR3 is 16 residues. CDR3 sequence reads: CASSRGTGAPTGELFF. CDR3 sequence (DNA): TGTGCCAGCAGTAGGGGGACAGGGGCCCCCACCGGGGAGCTGTTTTTT.

This clone was seen a single time. The rearrangement uses TRBV5-1 and TRBJ2-3; 8 positions match TRBD1. The CDR3 sequence is 15 residues long. V shed 4 bases and J 3 bases; nucleotides not matched to a gene: 7. Germline V CDR1 and CDR2: SGHRS, YFSETQ. The CDR3: CASSVGQGVTDTQYF. Here the CDR3 DNA reads TGCGCCAGCAGCGTCGGACAGGGCGTAACAGATACGCAGTATTTT. Using reference TRBV5-1 and TRBJ2-3 for the parts outside the CDR3, the full variable domain is KAGVTQTPRYLIKTRGQQVTLSCSPISGHRSVSWYQQTPGQGLQFLFEYFSETQRNKGNFPGRFSGRQFSNSRSEMNVSTLELGDSALYLCASSVGQGVTDTQYFGPGTRLTVL.

Here the CDR3 DNA reads TGTGCCAGCAGCCGAGGGAGCGGGGGGTACCAAGAGACCCAGTACTTC. Protein sequence: CASSRGSGGYQETQYF. The chain couples TRBV5-4 to TRBJ2-5, with 9 bases lining up with TRBD2. Germline CDR1 SGHNT, CDR2 YYREEE (reference sequence). The CDR3 has 16 amino acids. V dropped 4 bases and J dropped 0; count of bases not matched to a gene: 7.

This clone was found a few times. V gene TRBV10-3 combines with J gene TRBJ2-7; 8 bases line up with TRBD2. Germline loops: CDR1 ENHRY, CDR2 SYGVKD. The length of the CDR3 is 13 residues. V was clipped by 4 bases and J by 4 bases; unmatched bases: 3. The CDR3 DNA reads as TGTGCCATCAGTGCGGGGGGGTTGTACGAGCAGTACTTC. Translated, it gives CAISAGGLYEQYF.

The chain uses TRBV5-6 and TRBJ2-5, with 8 positions matching TRBD2. J was trimmed by 4 bases and V by 5 bases; bases with no gene match: 7. This CDR3 is built from 14 residues. Looked up from germline, CDR1 is SGHDT and CDR2 is YYEEEE. CDR3 in DNA: TGTGCCAGCAGTCGGGGGGGAGTGGGAGAGACCCAGTACTTC. This sequence encodes CASSRGGVGETQYF.

The chain carries TRBV6-1 and TRBJ2-7, with 12 bases identical to TRBD2. The V gene's germline CDR1 is MNHNS and CDR2 SASEGT. The ends lost 3 bases at V and 4 bases at J; junction bases unmatched: 4. The CDR3 runs 15 residues. The CDR3 nucleotides read TGTGCCAGCAGTGAGCCGGGACTAGCGGGTTACGAGCAGTACTTC. Its protein product is CASSEPGLAGYEQYF.

V and J are TRBV18 and TRBJ2-5, with 9 bases fitting TRBD2. The junction had 5 bases not matched to a gene; V was cut back by 2 bases and J by 1 base. CDR1 KGHSH and CDR2 LQKENI come from the germline V gene. CDR3 length equals 16 residues. The CDR3 region has the DNA TGTGCCAGCTCACCAACTCTAGCGGGGCCCCAAGAGACCCAGTACTTC. Encoded protein: CASSPTLAGPQETQYF. Using reference TRBV18 and TRBJ2-5 for the parts outside the CDR3, the full variable domain is NAGVMQNPRHLVRRRGQEARLRCSPMKGHSHVYWYRQLPEEGLKFMVYLQKENIIDESGMPKERFSAEFPKEGPSILRIQQVVRGDSAAYFCASSPTLAGPQETQYFGPGTRLLVL.

The V and J genes are TRBV2 and TRBJ1-1; 10 bases match TRBD1. Germline V CDR1 and CDR2: SNHLY, FYNNEI. J was trimmed by 5 bases and V by 1 base; bases with no gene match: 4. This CDR3 region has 15 residues. CDR3 amino acids: CASSEEGQGRTEAFF. CDR3 nucleotides: TGTGCCAGCAGTGAAGAGGGACAGGGGAGAACTGAAGCTTTCTTT.

The V and J genes are TRBV25-1 and TRBJ2-1, with D perhaps TRBD2 (7 bases). Germline CDR1 and CDR2: MGHDK and SYGVNS. The CDR3 runs 14 residues. The V and J ends lost 3 bases and 8 bases respectively, with 14 bases between them. The CDR3 reads CASSDQRGGYEQFF. The CDR3 DNA sequence: TGTGCCAGCAGTGATCAAAGGGGGGGGTATGAGCAGTTCTTC.

The chain is built from TRBV7-3 and TRBJ2-7; 8 bases map to TRBD2. CDR3 size: 14 residues. Germline trimming cut 5 bases from V and 1 base from J; bases unmatched to any gene: 4. Germline V gene sequence: CDR1 SGHTA, CDR2 FQGTGA. CDR3 nucleotide sequence: TGTGCCAGCAGCCCGGGGGGGGCATCCTACGAGCAGTACTTC. Its translation: CASSPGGASYEQYF.

The V gene is TRBV30, the J gene TRBJ1-4; D may be TRBD1 (5 bases). V lost 3 bases and J lost 8, with 13 bases in between. CDR1 is GTSNPN, CDR2 SVGIG, per germline (reference sequence). The CDR3 contains 13 residues. The CDR3 DNA follows: TGTGCCTGGAGCCCTAAACAGGCCGAAAAACTGTTTTTT. Protein: CAWSPKQAEKLFF.

This clone has a handful of counts. The chain uses TRBV28 and TRBJ2-1; D is perhaps TRBD1 (6 bases). The V gene lost 3 bases and the J gene lost 1 base, with 10 bases spanning the gap. The CDR3 length is 15 residues. The germline gives CDR1 MDHEN, CDR2 SYDVKM. The CDR3 is CASSFDQGSYNEQFF. In DNA form, the CDR3 reads TGTGCCAGCAGTTTCGATCAGGGGTCCTACAATGAGCAGTTCTTC. Complete variable domain (other parts from reference TRBV28 and TRBJ2-1): DVKVTQSSRYLVKRTGEKVFLECVQDMDHENMFWYRQDPGLGLRLIYFSYDVKMKEKGDIPEGYSVSREKKERFSLILESASTNQTSMYLCASSFDQGSYNEQFFGPGTRLTVL.

This chain uses TRBV30 with TRBJ2-1; 7 bases fit TRBD2. Germline-derived CDR1 and CDR2 are GTSNPN and SVGIG (reference sequence). The CDR3 totals 13 residues. The CDR3 spells CARGRAQYNEQFF. As DNA, the CDR3 is TGTGCTCGGGGGAGGGCTCAATACAATGAGCAGTTCTTC.

This chain links TRBV28 with TRBJ2-7; a weak D match, TRBD2 (6 bases). The CDR3 runs to 14 residues. V was pared by 3 bases and J by 0 bases, with 9 bases between. Per germline, CDR1 MDHEN and CDR2 SYDVKM. The CDR3, as DNA: TGTGCCAGCAGTTTCCCGGGACTCTCCTACGAGCAGTACTTC. It encodes CASSFPGLSYEQYF.

V gene TRBV6-1 combines with J gene TRBJ2-5, with D possibly TRBD1 on 6 matching bases. The CDR3 is made up of 14 amino acids. The V gene's germline CDR1 is MNHNS and CDR2 SASEGT. The V and J ends lost 9 bases and 1 base respectively, with 15 bases between them. The CDR3 sequence is CASPGGPTQETQYF. Here the CDR3 DNA reads TGTGCCAGTCCTGGGGGCCCGACCCAAGAGACCCAGTACTTC.